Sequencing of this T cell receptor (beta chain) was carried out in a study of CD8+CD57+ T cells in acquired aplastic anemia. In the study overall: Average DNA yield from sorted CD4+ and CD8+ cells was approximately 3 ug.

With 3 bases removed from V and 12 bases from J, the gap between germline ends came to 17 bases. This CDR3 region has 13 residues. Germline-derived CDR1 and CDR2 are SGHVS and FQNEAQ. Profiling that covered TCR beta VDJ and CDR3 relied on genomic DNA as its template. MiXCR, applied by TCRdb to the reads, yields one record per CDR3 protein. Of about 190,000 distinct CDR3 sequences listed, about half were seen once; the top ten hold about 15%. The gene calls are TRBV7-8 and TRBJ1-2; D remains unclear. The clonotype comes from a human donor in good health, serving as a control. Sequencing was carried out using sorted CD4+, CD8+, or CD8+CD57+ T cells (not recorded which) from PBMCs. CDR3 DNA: TGTGCCAGCAGCTTGTTCGGAAGCTCTGGAAACACCTTC. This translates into CASSLFGSSGNTF.